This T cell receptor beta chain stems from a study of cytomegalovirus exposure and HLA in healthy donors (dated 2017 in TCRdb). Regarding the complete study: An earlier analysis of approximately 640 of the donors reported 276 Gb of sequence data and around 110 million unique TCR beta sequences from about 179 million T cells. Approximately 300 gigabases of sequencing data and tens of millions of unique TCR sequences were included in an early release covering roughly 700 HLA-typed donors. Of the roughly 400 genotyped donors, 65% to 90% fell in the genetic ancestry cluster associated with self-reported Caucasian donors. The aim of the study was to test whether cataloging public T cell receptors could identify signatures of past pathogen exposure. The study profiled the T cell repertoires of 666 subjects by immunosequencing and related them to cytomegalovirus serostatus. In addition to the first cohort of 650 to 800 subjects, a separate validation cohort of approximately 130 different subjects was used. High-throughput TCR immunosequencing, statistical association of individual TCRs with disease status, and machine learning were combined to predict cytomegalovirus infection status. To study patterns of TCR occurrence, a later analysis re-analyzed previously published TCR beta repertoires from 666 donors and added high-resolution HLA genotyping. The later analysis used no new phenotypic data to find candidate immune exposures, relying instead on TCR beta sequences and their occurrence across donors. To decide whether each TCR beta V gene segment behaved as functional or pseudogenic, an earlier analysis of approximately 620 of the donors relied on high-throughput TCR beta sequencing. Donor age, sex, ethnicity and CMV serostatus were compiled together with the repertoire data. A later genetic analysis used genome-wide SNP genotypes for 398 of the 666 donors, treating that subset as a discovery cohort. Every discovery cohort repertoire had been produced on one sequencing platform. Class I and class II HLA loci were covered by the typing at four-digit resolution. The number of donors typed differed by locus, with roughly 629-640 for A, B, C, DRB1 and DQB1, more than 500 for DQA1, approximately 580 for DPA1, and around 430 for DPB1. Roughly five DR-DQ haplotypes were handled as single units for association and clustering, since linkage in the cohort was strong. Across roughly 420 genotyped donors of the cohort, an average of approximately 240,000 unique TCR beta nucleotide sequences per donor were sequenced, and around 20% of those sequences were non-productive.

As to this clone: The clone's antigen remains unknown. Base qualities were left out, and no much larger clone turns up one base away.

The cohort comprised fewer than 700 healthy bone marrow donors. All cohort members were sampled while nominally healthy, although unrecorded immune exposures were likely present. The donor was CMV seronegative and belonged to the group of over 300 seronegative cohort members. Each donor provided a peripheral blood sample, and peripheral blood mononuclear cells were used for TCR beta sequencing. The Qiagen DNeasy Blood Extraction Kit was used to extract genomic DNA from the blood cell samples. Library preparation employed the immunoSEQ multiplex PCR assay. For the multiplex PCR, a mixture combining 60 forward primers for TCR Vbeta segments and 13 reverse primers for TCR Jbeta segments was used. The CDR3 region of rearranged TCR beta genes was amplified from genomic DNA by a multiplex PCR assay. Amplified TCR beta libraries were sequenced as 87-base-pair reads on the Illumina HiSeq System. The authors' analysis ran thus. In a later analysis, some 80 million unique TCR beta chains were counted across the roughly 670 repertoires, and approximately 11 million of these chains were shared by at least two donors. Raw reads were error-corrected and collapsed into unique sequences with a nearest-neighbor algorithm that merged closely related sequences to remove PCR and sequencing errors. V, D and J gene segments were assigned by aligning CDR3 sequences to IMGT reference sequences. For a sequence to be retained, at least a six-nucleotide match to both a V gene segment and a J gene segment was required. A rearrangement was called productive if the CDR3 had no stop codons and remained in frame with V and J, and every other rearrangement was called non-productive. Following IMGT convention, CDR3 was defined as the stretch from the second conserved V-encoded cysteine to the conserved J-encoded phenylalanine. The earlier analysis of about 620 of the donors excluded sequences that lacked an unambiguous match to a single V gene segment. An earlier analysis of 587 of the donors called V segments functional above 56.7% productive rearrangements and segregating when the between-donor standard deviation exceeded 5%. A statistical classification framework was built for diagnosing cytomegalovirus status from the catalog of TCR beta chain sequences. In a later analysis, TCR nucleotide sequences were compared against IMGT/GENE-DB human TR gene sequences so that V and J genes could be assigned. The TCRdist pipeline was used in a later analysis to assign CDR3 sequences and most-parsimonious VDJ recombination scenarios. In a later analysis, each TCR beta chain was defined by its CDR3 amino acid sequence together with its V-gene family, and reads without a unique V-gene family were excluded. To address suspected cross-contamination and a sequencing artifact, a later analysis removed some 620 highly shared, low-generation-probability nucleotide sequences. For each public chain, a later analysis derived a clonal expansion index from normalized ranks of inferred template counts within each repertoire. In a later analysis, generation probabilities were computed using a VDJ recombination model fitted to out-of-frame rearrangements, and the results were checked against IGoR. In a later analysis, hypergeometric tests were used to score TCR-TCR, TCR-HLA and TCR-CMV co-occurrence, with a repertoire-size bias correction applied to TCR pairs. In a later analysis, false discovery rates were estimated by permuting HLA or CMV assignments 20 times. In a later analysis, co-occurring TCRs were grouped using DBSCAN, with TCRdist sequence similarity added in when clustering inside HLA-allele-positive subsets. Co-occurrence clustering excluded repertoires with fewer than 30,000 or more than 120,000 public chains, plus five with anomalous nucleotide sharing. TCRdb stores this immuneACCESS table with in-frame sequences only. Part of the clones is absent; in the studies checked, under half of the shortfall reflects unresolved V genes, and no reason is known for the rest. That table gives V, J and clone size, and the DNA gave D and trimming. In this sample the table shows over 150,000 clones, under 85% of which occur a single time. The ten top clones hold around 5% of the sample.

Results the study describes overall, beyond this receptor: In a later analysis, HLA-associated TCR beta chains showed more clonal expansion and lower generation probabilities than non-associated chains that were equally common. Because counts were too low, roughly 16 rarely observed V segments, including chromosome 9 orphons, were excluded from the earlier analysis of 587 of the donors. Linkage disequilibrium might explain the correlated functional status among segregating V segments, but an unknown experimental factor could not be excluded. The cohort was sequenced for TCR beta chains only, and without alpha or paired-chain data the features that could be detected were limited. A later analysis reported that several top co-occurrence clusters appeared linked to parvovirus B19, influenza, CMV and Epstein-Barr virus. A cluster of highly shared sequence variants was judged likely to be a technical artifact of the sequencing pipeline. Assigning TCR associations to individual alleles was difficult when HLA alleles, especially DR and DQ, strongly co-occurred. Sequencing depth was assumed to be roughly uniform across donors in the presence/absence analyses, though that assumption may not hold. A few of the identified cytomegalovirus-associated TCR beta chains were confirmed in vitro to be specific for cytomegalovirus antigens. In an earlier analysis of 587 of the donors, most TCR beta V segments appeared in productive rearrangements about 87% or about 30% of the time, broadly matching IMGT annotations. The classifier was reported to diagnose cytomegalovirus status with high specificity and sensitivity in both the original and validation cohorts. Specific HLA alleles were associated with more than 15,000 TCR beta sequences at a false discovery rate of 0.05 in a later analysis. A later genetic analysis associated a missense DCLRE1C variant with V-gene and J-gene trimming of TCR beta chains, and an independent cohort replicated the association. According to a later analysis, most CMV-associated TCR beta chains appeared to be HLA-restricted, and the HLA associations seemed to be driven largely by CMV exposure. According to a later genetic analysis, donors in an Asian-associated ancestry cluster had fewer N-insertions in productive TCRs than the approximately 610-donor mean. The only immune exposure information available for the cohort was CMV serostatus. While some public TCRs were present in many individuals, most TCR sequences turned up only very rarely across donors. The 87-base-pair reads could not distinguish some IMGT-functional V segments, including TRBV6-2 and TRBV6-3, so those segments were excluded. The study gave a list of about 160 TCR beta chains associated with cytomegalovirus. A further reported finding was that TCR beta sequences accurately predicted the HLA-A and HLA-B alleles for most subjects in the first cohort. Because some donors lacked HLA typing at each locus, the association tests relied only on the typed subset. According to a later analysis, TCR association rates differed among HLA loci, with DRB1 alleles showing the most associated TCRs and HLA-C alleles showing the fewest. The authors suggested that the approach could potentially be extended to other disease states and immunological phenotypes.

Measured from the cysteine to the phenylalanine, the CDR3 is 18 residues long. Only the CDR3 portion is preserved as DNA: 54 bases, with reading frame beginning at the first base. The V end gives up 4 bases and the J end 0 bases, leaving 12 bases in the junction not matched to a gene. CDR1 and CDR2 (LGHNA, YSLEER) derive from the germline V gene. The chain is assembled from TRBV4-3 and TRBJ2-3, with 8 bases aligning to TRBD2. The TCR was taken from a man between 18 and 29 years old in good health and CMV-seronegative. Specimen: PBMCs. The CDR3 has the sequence CASSLTSGYQSSTDTQYF. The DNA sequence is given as TGCGCCAGCAGCCTTACTAGCGGCTACCAATCTAGCACAGATACGCAGTATTTT.